Below, 18 T cell receptor beta chains from the same sample are listed, as sequenced in a study of regulatory T cells in long-lasting Graves disease. Sample time point: persistent/refractory GD, antithyroid drugs over 5 years with positive TRAb. Making the TCR library involved RNA that had been extracted from PBMCs. Through Arm-PCR of CDR3 regions and iRepertoire HTBI primers, TCR beta libraries were built. From the multiplex PCR reads, TCRdb called clonotypes with MiXCR, one entry per CDR3 protein. The sample has approximately 400,000 distinct CDR3 sequences, roughly 20% seen once; the top ten hold around 20%. This specimen was peripheral blood mononuclear cells (PBMCs), taken when the disease was refractory, from a patient treated with antithyroid drugs. These receptors came from a female donor with Graves disease.

This clonotype was seen many times. The chain links TRBV12-3 or TRBV12-4 to TRBJ1-6; D unclear. V dropped 4 bases and J dropped 12 bases, with 10 bases sitting between them. The CDR3 loop spans 12 amino acids. Here the CDR3 DNA reads TGTGCCAGCAGTTCATCCACGGGACCCCTCCACTTT. Protein: CASSSSTGPLHF.

This clonotype appeared a few times. This chain's CDR3 is CASSSLIGAHNTGELFF. Here the CDR3 DNA reads TGTGCCAGCAGCTCCCTTATCGGAGCGCACAACACCGGGGAGCTGTTTTTT. The chain carries TRBV7-2 and TRBJ2-2; D uncertain. Germline CDR1 is SGHTA and CDR2 is FQGNSA. CDR3 length: 17 residues. V was shortened by 4 bases and J by 2 bases, with 17 bases between the two germline ends. Full variable domain (outside the CDR3, taken from reference TRBV7-2 and TRBJ2-2): GAGVSQSPSNKVTEKGKDVELRCDPISGHTALYWYRQSLGQGLEFLIYFQGNSAPDKSGLPSDRFSAERTGGSVSTLTIQRTQQEDSAVYLCASSSLIGAHNTGELFFGEGSRLTVL.

V gene TRBV11-2 combines with J gene TRBJ1-5; D uncertain. The CDR3 has 15 amino acids. The germline V gene has CDR1 SGHAT and CDR2 FQNNGV. Deletions cut 6 bases from V and 2 bases from J, with 14 bases between. CDR3 nucleotides: TGTGCCAGCAGTGGCGGGGAGTTCGGCAATCAGCCCCAGCATTTT. Its protein product is CASSGGEFGNQPQHF.

This clonotype was seen ten or more times. This chain links TRBV6-1 with TRBJ1-5, with 7 bases identical to TRBD1. In germline, CDR1 is MNHNS, CDR2 SASEGT. V was clipped by 5 bases and J by 3 bases; unmatched bases: 4. This CDR3 is built from 14 residues. CDR3 sequence (DNA): TGTGCCAGCAGTCCAAGGGGGCCCAATCAGCCCCAGCATTTT. As protein: CASSPRGPNQPQHF.

This sequence joins TRBV29-1 and TRBJ2-5, with 9 bases that match TRBD1. V shed 7 bases and J 4 bases; nucleotides not matched to a gene: 4. Germline V gives CDR1 SQVTM, CDR2 ANQGSEA. CDR3 length equals 12 residues. Here the CDR3 DNA reads TGCAGCGCTGGGACAGGGATAGAGACCCAGTACTTC. Protein product: CSAGTGIETQYF.

This clonotype was picked up many times. V and J are TRBV11-2 and TRBJ2-7; D is unresolved. Per germline, CDR1 SGHAT and CDR2 FQNNGV. V was clipped by 5 bases and J by 0 bases, with 14 bases between them. The length of the CDR3 is 15 residues. In DNA, the CDR3 is TGTGCCAGCAGCCCGGGCAGGATGAGCTCCTACGAGCAGTACTTC. Protein: CASSPGRMSSYEQYF.

Ten or more counts support this clonotype. The chain combines TRBV7-6 with TRBJ2-2; D is uncertain. The V and J ends lost 5 bases and 0 bases respectively, with 10 bases between them. The CDR3 is 15 amino acids. Germline assignment: CDR1 SGHVS and CDR2 FNYEAQ. The CDR3 DNA sequence: TGTGCCAGCAGCCCTCAGAGGACGAACACCGGGGAGCTGTTTTTT. Its translation is CASSPQRTNTGELFF.

This clonotype appeared a single time. Mismatch with germline at one junction end may stem from a read error. The CDR3 here is CASSFGERETRYF. DNA for the CDR3: TGTGCCAGCAGTTTTGGGGAGCGGGAGACCCGGTACTTC. This chain connects TRBV27 to TRBJ2-5, with TRBD2 matching 8 bases. The CDR3 extends over 13 amino acids. The germline V gene has CDR1 MNHEY and CDR2 SMNVEV (reference sequence).

The rearrangement links TRBV2 to TRBJ1-5; 10 bases map to TRBD1. From germline, CDR1 is SNHLY and CDR2 FYNNEI. CDR3 length equals 14 residues. Losses at the gene ends were 4 bases for V and 4 bases for J; bases not matched to a gene: 1. The CDR3 loop is CASSGQGANQPQHF. The CDR3 bases are TGTGCCAGCAGTGGACAGGGGGCAAATCAGCCCCAGCATTTT.

This clonotype was observed a handful of times. The chain links TRBV27 to TRBJ2-7; 7 bases line up with TRBD2. CDR3 size: 17 residues. The trim removed 5 bases at V and 2 bases at J, leaving 15 bases unmatched. Germline V CDR1 and CDR2: MNHEY, SMNVEV (reference sequence). This CDR3 is CASSPLDLAEETYEQYF. Written as DNA, the CDR3 is TGTGCCAGCAGTCCCTTGGATCTAGCGGAAGAGACCTACGAGCAGTACTTC.

The table lists this clonotype with a few counts. This chain joins TRBV20-1 and TRBJ1-2, with D unresolved. Germline CDR1 DFQATT, CDR2 SNEGSKA (reference sequence). Trimming shortened V by 1 base and J by 4 bases, and 13 bases separated the two germline ends. The CDR3 covers 14 residues. In DNA, the CDR3 is TGCAGTGCTAGAGCACCCGGTGGCAGCTATGGCTACACCTTC. Translation gives CSARAPGGSYGYTF.

This clonotype was counted many times. V and J are TRBV12-3 or TRBV12-4 and TRBJ2-5, with 7 bases fitting TRBD1. V lost 5 bases and J lost 2; bases outside the gene matches: 8. The CDR3 spans 15 residues. DNA of the CDR3: TGTGCCAGCAGTAAACAGGGGACGCGACAAGAGACCCAGTACTTC. Translating it yields CASSKQGTRQETQYF.

Comment on this clonotype: This could be a read error, since a much larger clone is one nucleotide away. The CDR3 nucleotides read TGTGCCAGCGGGACTAGCGGGAGAGGCGAGCAGTACTTC. Its protein product is CASGTSGRGEQYF. This chain uses TRBV6-1 with TRBJ2-7; 14 bases map to TRBD2. CDR1 MNHNS and CDR2 SASEGT come from the germline V gene. V trimming: 8 bases; J trimming: 6 bases; junction bases outside the gene matches: 3. CDR3 length: 13 residues.

Notes on this clonotype: A clone one base away is much larger, so this may be a read error. V and J are TRBV7-2 and TRBJ2-7; D call uncertain. The CDR3 length is 14 residues. CDR1 SGHTA and CDR2 FQGNSA come from the germline V gene. CDR3 DNA sequence: TGTGCCAGCAGCTTCGGCCGAACCCCCTACAAGCAGTACTTC. Translated, it gives CASSFGRTPYKQYF.

This clonotype occurred many times. V gene TRBV30 combines with J gene TRBJ1-5; D is unclear. Germline lookup yields CDR1 GTSNPN and CDR2 SVGIG (reference sequence). Trimming removed 0 bases at V and 2 bases at J, with 20 bases between. The CDR3 length is 18 residues. In nucleotides, the CDR3 is TGTGCCTGGAGTGTTCTTCCTATGGTGGTGGAGCGCAATCAGCCCCAGCATTTT. Protein: CAWSVLPMVVERNQPQHF.

This clonotype was seen only a few times. The V and J genes are TRBV3-1 and TRBJ1-6; the D gene is possibly TRBD1 (5 bases). The ends were cut back, 0 bases at V and 6 bases at J, with 9 bases in the middle. The germline CDR1 and CDR2 sequences are LGHDT and YNNKEL (reference sequence). CDR3 length equals 15 residues. The DNA for the CDR3 is TGTGCCAGCAGCCAAGACCCTAGGGGTAATTCACCCCTCCACTTT. Protein sequence: CASSQDPRGNSPLHF.

In its sample, this clonotype was seen many times. This sequence joins TRBV28 and TRBJ2-7, with 12 bases lining up with TRBD1. Germline values: CDR1 MDHEN, CDR2 SYDVKM. V was pared by 6 bases and J by 7 bases, with 10 bases of the junction left unmatched. This CDR3 has 15 amino acids. The CDR3 bases are TGTGCCAGCAGCACTCCGGGACAGGGGGCTCAAGAGCAGTACTTC. Translating gives CASSTPGQGAQEQYF.

The chain carries TRBV7-2 and TRBJ1-1; 7 nucleotides agree with TRBD1. The length of the CDR3 is 15 residues. Unmatched junction bases numbered 8, after V lost 3 bases and J lost 4 bases. In germline, CDR1 is SGHTA, CDR2 FQGNSA. The CDR3 DNA is TGTGCCAGCAGCTTTGGCGGTCAGGGGGGCACTGAAGCTTTCTTT. Amino acids: CASSFGGQGGTEAFF.